The next 17 T cell receptor beta chains were all read from a single sample in a study of human T cells and chemical hapten exposure (dated by TCRdb to the early 2020s). This specimen's time point label, interpreted: pre-sensitization, week 0. Per the publication, the treatment or condition label means: therapeutic diphenylcyclopropenone sensitization with weekly scalp DPC. Preparation of the library involved RACE. Sequencing was performed on a NextSeq 500. TCRdb cleaned the public reads at Q25 with fastp, built clones with MiXCR and kept in-frame beta chains. Identical CDR3 protein sequences are pooled into one entry, listed with their most common genes and DNA. The sample yields around 300,000 distinct CDR3 sequences; approximately 7.5% were counted once. The ten largest make up 0.9% to 1.5% of the sample. This sample comprised whole blood, obtained in connection with sensitization to the hapten diphenylcyclopropenone (DPC). Every receptor here comes from a man aged 18-30 years with alopecia areata. Some clones in this sample may be carry-over from other donors' samples.

This clonotype was counted a few times. The J gene is TRBJ1-2, the V gene TRBV18; a weak D match, TRBD1 (5 bases). CDR1 and CDR2 (germline): KGHSH, LQKENI. CDR3 size: 14 residues. With 2 bases removed from V and 4 bases from J, the gap between germline ends came to 11 bases. The CDR3: CASSPSQDIYGYTF. In DNA form, the CDR3 reads TGTGCCAGCTCACCATCGCAGGACATCTATGGCTACACCTTC.

The table lists this clonotype with a few counts. This sequence joins TRBV6-6 and TRBJ1-1, with D unclear. This CDR3 has 14 residues. Germline assignment: CDR1 MNHNY and CDR2 SVGAGI (reference sequence). The ends were cut back, 4 bases at V and 10 bases at J, with 19 bases in the middle. The chain's CDR3 is CASSSHLGQIGAFF. The CDR3 coding sequence is TGTGCCAGCAGTTCCCACCTGGGCCAAATAGGAGCTTTCTTT.

This clonotype was detected many times. The rearrangement links TRBV21-1 to TRBJ1-4; the table's D call TRBD1 went unverified against the DNA. TRBV21-1 represents a pseudogene. This CDR3 comprises 14 residues. The CDR3 DNA follows: TGTGCCAGCAGCAAAGTGCGGCCCCTGGAAAAACTGTTTTTT. It codes for CASSKVRPLEKLFF.

The rearrangement links TRBV7-2 to TRBJ2-3; 8 bases fit TRBD1. The CDR3 covers 17 residues. The germline gives CDR1 SGHTA, CDR2 FQGNSA. The ends lost 5 bases at V and 2 bases at J; junction bases unmatched: 12. CDR3 sequence: CASSLGPQGATTDTQYF. The CDR3 nucleotides read TGTGCCAGCAGCCTAGGTCCGCAGGGGGCAACCACAGATACGCAGTATTTT. Full variable domain (missing parts from reference TRBV7-2 and TRBJ2-3): GAGVSQSPSNKVTEKGKDVELRCDPISGHTALYWYRQSLGQGLEFLIYFQGNSAPDKSGLPSDRFSAERTGGSVSTLTIQRTQQEDSAVYLCASSLGPQGATTDTQYFGPGTRLTVL.

V usage is TRBV7-9 and J usage is TRBJ1-6; D gene ambiguous. The germline V gene has CDR1 SEHNR and CDR2 FQNEAQ (reference sequence). The CDR3 is made up of 12 amino acids. Trimming pared 8 bases from V and 6 bases from J, leaving 8 bases between. This CDR3 is CASGEFNSPLHF. The DNA of the CDR3 is TGTGCCAGCGGAGAATTTAATTCACCCCTCCACTTT.

This clonotype was counted between two and nine times. The rearrangement joins TRBV7-7 to TRBJ2-7; TRBD1 agrees at 7 bases. The CDR3 extends over 17 amino acids. CDR1 SSHAT and CDR2 FNYEAQ come from the germline V gene (reference sequence). Trimming removed 1 base from V and 2 bases from J; junction bases left unmatched: 11. CDR3 region: CASSLELLFGTAYEQYV. The CDR3 DNA follows: TGTGCCAGCAGCTTAGAATTATTATTCGGGACAGCCTACGAGCAGTACGTC.

V and J are TRBV29-1 and TRBJ1-5; D may be TRBD1 (5 bases). The CDR3 spans 13 residues. Germline V lookup: CDR1 SQVTM, CDR2 ANQGSEA. V was clipped by 4 bases and J by 3 bases, with 10 bases between them. This chain's CDR3 is CSVAGNNNQPQHF. The DNA of the CDR3 is TGCAGCGTTGCAGGGAACAACAATCAGCCCCAGCATTTT.

The chain carries TRBV12-3 or TRBV12-4 and TRBJ1-1; unclear D gene. The CDR3 has 16 amino acids. V was clipped by 6 bases and J by 0 bases, with 17 bases between them. CDR3 sequence reads: CASRPGRSSMNTEAFF. The CDR3 DNA follows: TGTGCCAGCAGACCAGGACGGAGCTCTATGAACACTGAAGCTTTCTTT.

V and J are TRBV7-2 and TRBJ1-2, with TRBD1 as a possible D gene (5 bases). Trimming took 5 bases from V and 8 from J, leaving 9 bases between them. Germline V gene lookup returns CDR1 SGHTA and CDR2 FQGNSA. The CDR3 has 11 amino acids. The CDR3 DNA follows: TGTGCCAGCAGCCCAGGACACGGCTACACCTTC. As protein: CASSPGHGYTF.

The table lists this clonotype with a few counts. The rearrangement uses TRBV6-1 and TRBJ2-1; D is uncertain. The CDR3 sequence is 14 residues long. The V gene lost 3 bases and the J gene lost 4 bases, with 10 bases spanning the gap. Looked up from germline, CDR1 is MNHNS and CDR2 is SASEGT. CDR3 sequence reads: CASSDVPTYNEQFF. Written as DNA, the CDR3 is TGTGCCAGCAGTGATGTGCCTACTTACAATGAGCAGTTCTTC.

Ten or more counts support this clonotype. The chain has TRBV7-2 and TRBJ1-2; D possibly corresponds to TRBD1 (6 bases). CDR1 and CDR2 from the germline V gene are SGHTA and FQGNSA. CDR3 length: 14 amino acids. V was shortened by 2 bases and J by 2 bases, with 9 bases between the two germline ends. The CDR3 DNA sequence: TGTGCCAGCAGCTTATCAGGGGCCAACTATGGCTACACCTTC. Protein product: CASSLSGANYGYTF. The whole variable domain, filled in from reference TRBV7-2 and TRBJ1-2, reads GAGVSQSPSNKVTEKGKDVELRCDPISGHTALYWYRQSLGQGLEFLIYFQGNSAPDKSGLPSDRFSAERTGGSVSTLTIQRTQQEDSAVYLCASSLSGANYGYTFGSGTRLTVV.

The J gene is TRBJ1-2, the V gene TRBV18; no reliable D call. Germline assignment: CDR1 KGHSH and CDR2 LQKENI. There are 16 residues in the CDR3. The V end lost 0 bases, the J end lost 4 bases, and 15 bases lay between the germline ends. CDR3 in amino acids: CASSPPFQVFGYGYTF. The CDR3 bases are TGTGCCAGCTCACCACCGTTTCAGGTCTTCGGCTATGGCTACACCTTC.

The J gene is TRBJ2-6, the V gene TRBV12-3 or TRBV12-4; the D is unclear. Trimming stripped 6 bases from V and 0 bases from J, with 6 bases between. This CDR3 spans 14 amino acids. Written as DNA, the CDR3 is TGTGCCAGCAGACCGCTCTCTGGGGCCAACGTCCTGACTTTC. Translation gives CASRPLSGANVLTF.

There are many counts of this clonotype. The V call is TRBV28, the J call TRBJ2-7, with D maybe TRBD1 (6 bases). The CDR3 has 13 residues. The V gene's germline CDR1 is MDHEN and CDR2 SYDVKM. Between the trimmed V and J ends, which lost 5 bases and 4 bases, there was a span of 12 bases. The CDR3, as DNA: TGTGCCAGCAGTCTAGGACAGACTTACGAGCAGTACTTC. Its protein is CASSLGQTYEQYF. Based on the CDR3 plus reference TRBV28 and TRBJ2-7, the full variable domain is DVKVTQSSRYLVKRTGEKVFLECVQDMDHENMFWYRQDPGLGLRLIYFSYDVKMKEKGDIPEGYSVSREKKERFSLILESASTNQTSMYLCASSLGQTYEQYFGPGTRLTVT.

This clonotype was counted between two and nine times. The chain employs TRBV6-5 and TRBJ2-7; 9 positions match TRBD2. V gave up 6 bases and J gave up 2 bases; unmatched junction bases: 11. CDR1 is MNHEY and CDR2 is SVGAGI in the germline V gene. This CDR3 has 16 amino acids. This chain's CDR3 is CASSSRGGGIAYEQYV. CDR3 DNA: TGTGCCAGCAGCTCCCGCGGGGGGGGCATAGCCTACGAGCAGTACGTC.

A few counts support this clonotype. CDR3 sequence reads: CSAISGSDLPEAFF. DNA of the CDR3: TGCAGTGCTATATCTGGTTCAGACCTCCCCGAAGCTTTCTTT. The chain employs TRBV20-1 and TRBJ1-1; D gene uncertain. Trimming left V 4 bases short and J 8 bases short, with 20 bases between. The CDR3 totals 14 residues. Germline lookup yields CDR1 DFQATT and CDR2 SNEGSKA (reference sequence).

This CDR3 is CAISVRDQGHTEAFF. CDR3 DNA sequence: TGTGCCATCAGTGTTAGGGACCAGGGGCACACTGAAGCTTTCTTT. The chain combines TRBV10-3 with TRBJ1-1, with D possibly matching TRBD1 (6 bases). The CDR3 runs 15 residues. Trimming shortened V by 4 bases and J by 3 bases, and 15 bases separated the two germline ends. Germline CDR1 is ENHRY and CDR2 is SYGVKD.